The 8 T cell receptor beta chains below come from one sample, sequenced in a study of cytomegalovirus exposure and HLA in healthy donors. The PCR made use of 60 Vbeta and 13 Jbeta primers. Here immunoSEQ multiplex PCR was the method, and the copy in TCRdb shows in-frame clones only, minus some. The sample lists tens of thousands of clones; 65% to 80% were seen once. Input material: PBMCs. These receptors all come from a man aged 30 to 45 in good health and CMV-seronegative.

The chain joins TRBV2 to TRBJ1-1; no clear D gene. V was cut by 4 bases and J by 8 bases, with 8 bases left in between. This CDR3 spans 11 amino acids. CDR1 is SNHLY and CDR2 is FYNNEI in the germline V gene. The CDR3 region is CASSVEREAFF. The CDR3 region has the DNA TGTGCCAGCAGTGTTGAGAGAGAAGCTTTCTTT. The full variable domain, in which reference TRBV2 and TRBJ1-1 provide the parts outside the CDR3, is EPEVTQTPSHQVTQMGQEVILRCVPISNHLYFYWYRQILGQKVEFLVSFYNNEISEKSEIFDDQFSVERPDGSNFTLKIRSTKLEDSAMYFCASSVEREAFFGQGTRLTVV.

The V and J genes are TRBV6-1 and TRBJ1-5, with 8 nucleotides matching TRBD1. The CDR3 length is 14 residues. The germline V gene has CDR1 MNHNS and CDR2 SASEGT. J was trimmed by 6 bases and V by 4 bases; bases with no gene match: 5. The CDR3 loop is CASSGQGSFQPQHF. CDR3 nucleotides: TGTGCCAGCAGTGGACAGGGGAGTTTTCAGCCCCAGCATTTT.

The rearrangement joins TRBV30 to TRBJ1-5; 8 bases are shared with TRBD1. J lost 5 bases, V lost 2 bases, and 2 bases had no gene match. Germline CDR1 GTSNPN, CDR2 SVGIG (reference sequence). The CDR3 totals 13 residues. CDR3 sequence (DNA): TGTGCCTGGAGTCAACAGGGGGATCAGCCCCAGCATTTT. The encoded protein is CAWSQQGDQPQHF.

Regarding this clone: Mismatch with germline at one junction end may stem from a read error. This chain uses TRBV9 with TRBJ1-2, with TRBD1 identical over 7 bases. Germline V gives CDR1 SGDLS, CDR2 YYNGEE. The CDR3 is 14 residues long. This CDR3 is CASRGAGGRYGYPF. The CDR3 region has the DNA TGTGCCAGCAGGGGAGCAGGGGGAAGGTATGGCTACCCCTTC.

V and J are TRBV19 and TRBJ1-1; tentatively, D is TRBD1 (5 bases). Trimming removed 3 bases at V and 3 bases at J, with 11 bases between. This CDR3 contains 14 residues. Germline CDR1 reads LNHDA; CDR2 reads SQIVND (reference sequence). In nucleotides, the CDR3 is TGTGCCAGTAGTATTAAGGGGTGGGACACTGAAGCTTTCTTT. It specifies CASSIKGWDTEAFF.

The rearrangement links TRBV2 to TRBJ2-3, with 8 positions matching TRBD1. The V gene end was trimmed by 8 bases and the J gene end by 6 bases; junction bases not matched to a gene: 13. From germline, CDR1 is SNHLY and CDR2 FYNNEI. The CDR3 spans 15 residues. The CDR3 region has the DNA TGTGCCAGCGTTAGATGGACAGGGAATTTCGATACGCAGTATTTT. Protein: CASVRWTGNFDTQYF.

The chain is built from TRBV6-1 and TRBJ1-1, with D perhaps matching TRBD1 (5 bases). The germline V and J ends were trimmed by 5 bases and 1 base, with 14 bases remaining between them. There are 15 residues in the CDR3. The germline V gene has CDR1 MNHNS and CDR2 SASEGT. This chain's CDR3 is CASSKGVGGNTEAFF. CDR3 in DNA: TGTGCCAGCAGTAAGGGCGTCGGGGGGAACACTGAAGCTTTCTTT.

This chain links TRBV27 with TRBJ1-4, with D tentatively TRBD1 (6 bases). Germline V CDR1 and CDR2: MNHEY, SMNVEV (reference sequence). Trimming took 3 bases from V and 5 from J, leaving 13 bases between them. CDR3 length equals 15 residues. CDR3 protein: CASSFIQGPNEKLFF. For the CDR3, the DNA is TGTGCCAGCAGTTTTATTCAGGGGCCAAATGAAAAACTGTTTTTT.